The 21 T cell receptor beta chains listed next were all sequenced from one sample in a study of blood T cell repertoires in COVID-19. This table comes from immunoSEQ multiplex PCR, and its TCRdb copy is limited to in-frame clones, with some not included. The sample contains 210,000 or so clones, almost 90% of which appear only once. Material: peripheral blood. These receptors all stem from a man in his forties or fifties with acute or convalescent COVID-19.

The V gene is TRBV27, the J gene TRBJ2-7; D uncertain. Trimming left V 2 bases short and J 7 bases short, with 12 bases between. Germline assignment: CDR1 MNHEY and CDR2 SMNVEV (reference sequence). This CDR3 is built from 13 residues. The CDR3 region is CASSLLIRREQYV. CDR3 in DNA: TGTGCCAGCAGTTTACTCATCCGGCGGGAGCAGTACGTC.

V usage is TRBV5-4 and J usage is TRBJ1-5, with 7 bases matching TRBD1. Trimming at V came to 2 bases and at J to 1 base, leaving 6 bases not matched to a gene. Germline V gene data show CDR1 as SGHNT and CDR2 as YYREEE (reference sequence). The CDR3 has 16 residues. The CDR3 spells CASSFQDRVSNQPQHF. CDR3 sequence (DNA): TGTGCCAGCAGCTTTCAAGACAGGGTGAGCAATCAGCCCCAGCATTTT.

This chain connects TRBV1 to TRBJ2-3; the DNA was not used to check the table's D call, TRBD2. TRBV1 is an annotated pseudogene. CDR3 length equals 17 residues. The CDR3 coding sequence is TGCACCAGCAGCCTGTCCCTAGCGGGAGGGGGCACAGATACGCAGTATTTT. Translation: CTSSLSLAGGGTDTQYF.

Only a few counts were recorded for this clone. Other DNA sequences in this specimen translate into the identical CDR3. V usage is TRBV3-1 (or the pseudogene TRBV3-2) and J usage is TRBJ2-6; D is unclear. The V gene lost 0 bases and the J gene lost 1 base, with 4 bases spanning the gap. The CDR3 totals 15 residues. CDR1 is LGHDT, CDR2 YNNKEL, per germline (reference sequence). The CDR3 sequence is CASSQDSSGANVLTF. As DNA, the CDR3 is TGTGCCAGCAGCCAAGATTCGTCTGGGGCCAACGTCCTGACTTTC.

CDR3 nucleotides: TGTGCCAGCTCACCCGACAGGGTTTCCTACAATGAGCAGTTCTTC. Residues: CASSPDRVSYNEQFF. The genes are TRBV18 and TRBJ2-1; TRBD1 matches 7 bases. CDR1 and CDR2 from the germline V gene are KGHSH and LQKENI. The CDR3 covers 15 residues. The V segment lost 3 bases and the J segment 1 base; nucleotides outside the gene matches: 3.

The genes are TRBV6-5 and TRBJ2-7, with 8 bases fitting TRBD2. V was pared by 8 bases and J by 3 bases, with 12 bases of the junction left unmatched. Germline CDR1 is MNHEY and CDR2 is SVGAGI. The CDR3 runs to 15 residues. CDR3 bases: TGTGCCAGCCTGGGGCGGGTAGCGGGACGCTACGAGCAGTACTTC. It translates to CASLGRVAGRYEQYF.

The chain combines TRBV7-2 with TRBJ2-7; 7 bases are shared with TRBD1. CDR1 and CDR2 (germline): SGHTA, FQGNSA. This CDR3 contains 16 residues. V shed 4 bases and J 0 bases; nucleotides not matched to a gene: 9. CDR3 residues: CASSSRVQGSSYEQYF. CDR3 DNA sequence: TGTGCCAGCAGCTCCCGAGTACAGGGGAGCTCCTACGAGCAGTACTTC.

CDR3 protein: CASSIAGGSNSPLHF. For the CDR3, the DNA is TGTGCCAGTAGTATAGCAGGAGGGAGCAATTCACCCCTCCACTTT. The chain carries TRBV19 and TRBJ1-6; D gene ambiguous. Deletions cut 1 base from V and 7 bases from J, with 11 bases between. This CDR3 contains 15 residues. Germline assignment: CDR1 LNHDA and CDR2 SQIVND (reference sequence).

Here the CDR3 reads CASSLDRGNEQYV. In DNA form, the CDR3 reads TGTGCCAGCAGCTTGGACAGGGGGAACGAGCAGTACGTC. V and J are TRBV5-6 and TRBJ2-7; 8 bases are shared with TRBD1. With 0 bases clipped from V and 5 bases from J, the junction kept 1 base outside the gene matches. Germline V gene sequence: CDR1 SGHDT, CDR2 YYEEEE. This CDR3 is built from 13 residues.

The V gene is TRBV28, the J gene TRBJ1-6, with D perhaps matching TRBD1 (6 bases). The CDR3 contains 15 residues. CDR1 is MDHEN, CDR2 SYDVKM, per germline. Trimming shortened V by 7 bases and J by 7 bases, and 17 bases separated the two germline ends. The CDR3 DNA sequence: TGTGCCAGCAAATTGGGCGGACAGAAAAATTCACCCCTCCACTTT. This codes for CASKLGGQKNSPLHF.

This chain joins TRBV5-1 and TRBJ2-7; D gene ambiguous. The CDR3 consists of 12 residues. V lost 1 base and J 2 bases, leaving 4 bases between the germline ends. Germline values: CDR1 SGHRS, CDR2 YFSETQ. The CDR3 sequence: CASSLPTYEQYF. The CDR3 DNA sequence: TGCGCCAGCAGCTTGCCCACCTACGAGCAGTACTTC.

The genes are TRBV6-4 and TRBJ2-1; the D gene is possibly TRBD2 (6 bases). The CDR3 is 15 residues long. CDR1 and CDR2 (germline): MRHNA, SNTAGT. The ends were cut back, 4 bases at V and 3 bases at J, with 13 bases in the middle. Here the CDR3 reads CASSALGGFYNEQFF. The CDR3 coding sequence is TGTGCCAGCAGTGCTCTCGGGGGTTTCTACAATGAGCAGTTCTTC.

The chain employs TRBV6-6 and TRBJ2-2, with D possibly TRBD2 on 6 matching bases. Deletions cut 10 bases from V and 0 bases from J, with 9 bases between. Germline V gene data show CDR1 as MNHNY and CDR2 as SVGAGI (reference sequence). This CDR3 has 13 amino acids. CDR3 residues: CAIGTSNTGELFF. DNA for the CDR3: TGTGCCATTGGGACTTCGAACACCGGGGAGCTGTTTTTT.

This clone appeared a single time. The chain uses TRBV6-6 and TRBJ2-7; the match to TRBD2 covers 11 bases. From germline, CDR1 is MNHNY and CDR2 SVGAGI (reference sequence). The CDR3 runs to 14 residues. The junction had 2 bases not matched to a gene; V was cut back by 5 bases and J by 2 bases. The CDR3, as DNA: TGTGCCAGCAGTCCTAGCGGGAGGCCCTACGAGCAGTACTTC. Protein sequence: CASSPSGRPYEQYF.

The chain combines TRBV15 with TRBJ2-7; TRBD1 aligns across 7 bases. This CDR3 is built from 13 residues. V shed 3 bases, J shed 2 bases, and the junction held 1 base outside the gene matches. Germline V CDR1 and CDR2: LNHNV, YYDKDF (reference sequence). The CDR3 spells CATSSQGAYEQYF. CDR3 in DNA: TGTGCCACCAGCAGCCAGGGGGCCTACGAGCAGTACTTC. Full variable domain (missing parts from reference TRBV15 and TRBJ2-7): DAMVIQNPRYQVTQFGKPVTLSCSQTLNHNVMYWYQQKSSQAPKLLFHYYDKDFNNEADTPDNFQSRRPNTSFCFLDIRSPGLGDTAMYLCATSSQGAYEQYFGPGTRLTVT.

The rearrangement links TRBV7-6 to TRBJ2-7, with a tentative D call TRBD1 (5 bases). Germline CDR1 is SGHVS and CDR2 is FNYEAQ. Trimming left V 5 bases short and J 0 bases short, with 17 bases between. The CDR3 totals 16 residues. CDR3 sequence reads: CASSPGSRSSSYEQYF. The CDR3 nucleotides are TGTGCCAGCAGCCCAGGGTCGCGGTCGAGCTCCTACGAGCAGTACTTC. The full variable domain, its missing parts supplied by reference TRBV7-6 and TRBJ2-7, is GAGVSQSPRYKVTKRGQDVALRCDPISGHVSLYWYRQALGQGPEFLTYFNYEAQQDKSGLPNDRFSAERPEGSISTLTIQRTEQRDSAMYRCASSPGSRSSSYEQYFGPGTRLTVT.

The chain uses TRBV10-3 and TRBJ1-4; tentatively, D is TRBD1 (6 bases). The CDR3 totals 14 residues. Germline lookup yields CDR1 ENHRY and CDR2 SYGVKD. With 2 bases removed from V and 5 bases from J, the gap between germline ends came to 9 bases. The CDR3 bases are TGTGCCATCAGTGAGCGGCAGGGGAATGAAAAACTGTTTTTT. As protein: CAISERQGNEKLFF.

This chain links TRBV3-1 (or the pseudogene TRBV3-2) with TRBJ1-5; 9 bases map to TRBD1. Germline trimming cut 8 bases from V and 3 bases from J; bases unmatched to any gene: 8. Per the germline V gene, CDR1 is LGHDT and CDR2 is YNNKEL (reference sequence). This CDR3 contains 15 residues. CDR3 region: CASARGQGYNQPQHF. DNA for the CDR3: TGTGCCAGCGCACGGGGACAGGGTTACAATCAGCCCCAGCATTTT.

This clone was counted a single time. The DNA of the CDR3 is TGCGCCAGCAGCTTGGCCGGGGCGGGAACTTTTACAGATACGCAGTATTTT. Amino acid sequence: CASSLAGAGTFTDTQYF. The chain uses TRBV5-1 and TRBJ2-3; TRBD2 is a possible D gene (6 bases). Trimming left V 0 bases short and J 3 bases short, with 17 bases between. CDR3 length: 17 amino acids. The germline V gene has CDR1 SGHRS and CDR2 YFSETQ.

On this clone: The same CDR3 can be traced to other DNA sequences in this sample. The chain carries TRBV27 and TRBJ1-2; 7 bases map to TRBD1. CDR1 is MNHEY, CDR2 SMNVEV, per germline (reference sequence). This CDR3 spans 14 amino acids. Trimming took 0 bases from V and 4 from J; bases not matched to a gene: 2. In nucleotides, the CDR3 is TGTGCCAGCAGTTTATCCCGGGACAGCTATGGCTACACCTTC. Residues: CASSLSRDSYGYTF.

The chain employs TRBV11-3 and TRBJ2-1; TRBD1 might be the D (5 bases). From germline, CDR1 is SGHNT and CDR2 YENEEA. This CDR3 has 14 residues. Trimming pared 3 bases from V and 8 bases from J, leaving 14 bases between. CDR3 protein: CASSLEWGADEQFF. DNA of the CDR3: TGTGCCAGCAGCTTGGAGTGGGGCGCGGATGAGCAGTTCTTC.